This T cell receptor (beta chain) originates from a study of graft-versus-host responses after intestinal transplantation. Whole-study context: Anti-thymocyte globulin induction preceded roughly 3 years of tacrolimus and steroid maintenance in all recipients. Study-wide findings and caveats: Recipient marrow held GvH clones, some first seen in ileum or blood. Within the allografts of patients who had graft-donor T cell macrochimerism, graft-versus-host to host-versus-graft clonal ratios were high.

This clone is a singleton in its sample. What it binds is unknown. An end of the junction differs from the germline gene, which may be a read error. This CDR3 comprises 19 residues. From germline, CDR1 is SGHRS and CDR2 YFSETQ. Assay used: immunoSEQ multiplex PCR; TCRdb lists only in-frame clones, some missing. In the table there are 25,000 to 30,000 clones, around 83% of which are singletons. The authors processed graft tissue to release intraepithelial and lamina propria lymphocytes. The chain uses TRBV5-1 and TRBJ1-6; maybe TRBD1 (5 bases). This clonotype was sampled from a human patient who received an intestinal transplant, so some T cells may come from the graft donor. The specimen comprised ileum tissue, sampled 98 days after intestinal transplantation. The CDR3 protein is CASSGTALRTEDYSSPLHF. CDR3 nucleotides: TGCGCCAGCAGCGGGACCGCCCTCCGGACGGAGGATTATAGTTCACCCCTCCACTTT.